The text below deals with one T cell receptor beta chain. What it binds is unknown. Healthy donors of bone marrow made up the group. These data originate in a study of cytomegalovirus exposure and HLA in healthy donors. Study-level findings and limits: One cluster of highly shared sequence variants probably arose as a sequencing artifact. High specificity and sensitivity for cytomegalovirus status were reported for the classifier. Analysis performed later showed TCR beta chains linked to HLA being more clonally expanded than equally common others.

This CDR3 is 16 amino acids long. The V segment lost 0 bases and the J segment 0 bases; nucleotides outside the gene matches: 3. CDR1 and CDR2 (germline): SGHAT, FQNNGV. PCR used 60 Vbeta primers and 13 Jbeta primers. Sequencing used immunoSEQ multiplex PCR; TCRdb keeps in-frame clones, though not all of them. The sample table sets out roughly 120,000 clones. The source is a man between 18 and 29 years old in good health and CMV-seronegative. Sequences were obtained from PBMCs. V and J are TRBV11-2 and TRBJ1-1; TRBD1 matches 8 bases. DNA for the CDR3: TGTGCCAGCAGCTTAGATAGGGGACAGGTGAACACTGAAGCTTTCTTT. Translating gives CASSLDRGQVNTEAFF.